This entry describes one T cell receptor beta chain. What it recognizes is unknown. The CDR3 spans 15 residues. Germline assignment: CDR1 MNHNS and CDR2 SASEGT. V trimming: 1 base; J trimming: 8 bases; junction bases outside the gene matches: 8. PCR primers comprised 60 Vbeta and 13 Jbeta primers. Repertoires were generated with immunoSEQ multiplex PCR, while TCRdb's copy carries only in-frame clones and drops some. Altogether under 150,000 clones are present, about 79% being singletons, with the ten largest covering roughly 2.5%. The sample belongs to a study of cytomegalovirus exposure and HLA in healthy donors. In the study overall: Researchers found that more than 70% of 350 to 500 genotyped donors fell within the Caucasian-associated ancestry cluster. Whole-study results and caveats: Serostatus for CMV was the only available immune exposure information. It was reportedly the case that the classifier diagnosed cytomegalovirus status with high specificity and sensitivity. The productive fraction for most TCR beta V segments was about 87% or about 30% in an earlier analysis.

This rearrangement joins TRBV6-1 to TRBJ2-1; 7 bases are shared with TRBD2. The sequence was obtained from a woman under 30 in good health and CMV-seronegative. Input material: PBMCs. Here the CDR3 reads CASSEGGGSKDEQFF. Written as DNA, the CDR3 is TGTGCCAGCAGTGAAGGAGGCGGGAGTAAAGATGAGCAGTTCTTC.